The 31 T cell receptor beta chains presented below share a single source sample, sequenced in a study of blood T cell repertoires in COVID-19. Produced via immunoSEQ multiplex PCR; TCRdb's table is partial and in-frame only. The table includes approximately 360,000 clones, around 86% detected once. The sequenced sample was PBMCs or T cells enriched from blood (not recorded which). These receptors all stem from a woman aged 45-65 years who had recovered from COVID-19.

The DNA of the CDR3 is TGTGCCATCAGCGTGACAGGGGGTAGTTTGGGCGAGCAGTACTTC. Its protein is CAISVTGGSLGEQYF. This chain uses TRBV10-3 with TRBJ2-7; the match to TRBD1 covers 9 bases. The germline V gene encodes CDR1 ENHRY and CDR2 SYGVKD. This CDR3 has 15 amino acids. With V trimmed by 6 bases and J by 6 bases, 12 bases remained unmatched.

With regard to this clone: The junction departs from germline at one end; a sequencing error may be responsible. V usage is TRBV10-3 and J usage is TRBJ2-3; 12 positions match TRBD2. Germline-derived CDR1 and CDR2 are ENHRY and SYGVKD. This CDR3 is 14 amino acids long. The CDR3 sequence is CAVRLAGASDTQYF. CDR3 nucleotide sequence: TGTGCCGTCAGACTAGCGGGAGCCTCAGATACGCAGTATTTT.

The chain carries TRBV18 and TRBJ1-4, with D possibly TRBD1 on 6 matching bases. CDR1 is KGHSH, CDR2 LQKENI, per germline. The CDR3 is 19 amino acids. The V end was cut by 3 bases, the J end by 1 base, with 21 bases between. The CDR3 loop reads CASSPSGGALRLTNEKLFF. In DNA form, the CDR3 reads TGTGCCAGCTCACCCTCCGGGGGGGCCCTCCGCTTAACTAATGAAAAACTGTTTTTT.

The gene calls are TRBV7-8 and TRBJ1-2, with a weak D call TRBD1 (5 bases). This CDR3 has 15 residues. The germline V gene has CDR1 SGHVS and CDR2 FQNEAQ. Trimming stripped 4 bases from V and 1 base from J, with 13 bases between. CDR3 residues: CASSSKTAVNYGYTF. The CDR3 nucleotides read TGTGCCAGCAGCTCCAAGACAGCCGTTAACTATGGCTACACCTTC.

The V call is TRBV3-1 (or the pseudogene TRBV3-2), the J call TRBJ2-3, with D perhaps TRBD2 (7 bases). V shed 2 bases and J shed 1 base, with 10 bases lying between them. CDR3 length equals 15 residues. The germline gives CDR1 LGHDT, CDR2 YNNKEL (reference sequence). The CDR3 loop reads CASSQRGGRTDTQYF. Written as DNA, the CDR3 is TGTGCCAGCAGCCAAAGGGGGGGGCGCACAGATACGCAGTATTTT.

This chain uses TRBV5-1 with TRBJ1-1; D may be TRBD1 (6 bases). V was clipped by 4 bases and J by 6 bases, with 25 bases between them. The CDR3 is 17 residues long. Germline values: CDR1 SGHRS, CDR2 YFSETQ. The CDR3 sequence: CASSLREVVEQGPEAFF. The CDR3 region has the DNA TGCGCCAGCAGCCTCAGGGAAGTTGTAGAACAGGGCCCTGAAGCTTTCTTT.

This clone has just one count. The chain combines TRBV5-6 with TRBJ2-7; tentative D call: TRBD2 (6 bases). Germline CDR1 reads SGHDT; CDR2 reads YYEEEE. V gave up 0 bases and J gave up 4 bases, with 14 bases separating them. This CDR3 has 15 residues. The CDR3 DNA reads TGTGCCAGCAGCTTGGGCGGGAAACCGGGGTACGAGCAGTACTTC. It yields the protein CASSLGGKPGYEQYF.

This clone was recorded a few times. This chain uses TRBV30 with TRBJ2-3; TRBD2 matches 9 bases. Germline CDR1 is GTSNPN and CDR2 is SVGIG (reference sequence). CDR3 length equals 11 residues. The trim removed 8 bases at V and 6 bases at J, leaving 3 bases unmatched. The CDR3 here is CAGSGRDTQYF. DNA of the CDR3: TGTGCCGGAAGCGGGAGGGATACGCAGTATTTT.

This clone was counted once. The rearrangement links TRBV18 to TRBJ2-1; 7 positions match TRBD2. Losses at the gene ends were 3 bases for V and 10 bases for J; bases not matched to a gene: 18. Germline V gene data show CDR1 as KGHSH and CDR2 as LQKENI. The CDR3 runs 17 residues. The CDR3 DNA is TGTGCCAGCTCACCCTCCGATCGAGCGGGACGACGTCCCGAGCAGTTCTTC. Amino acid sequence: CASSPSDRAGRRPEQFF.

The genes are TRBV19 and TRBJ1-3; 7 bases map to TRBD1. The CDR3 is 16 amino acids. Germline V gene lookup returns CDR1 LNHDA and CDR2 SQIVND (reference sequence). With V trimmed by 8 bases and J by 2 bases, 12 bases remained unmatched. CDR3 bases: TGTGCCAGTTCACGCGACAGGGATTTAGCTGGAAACACCATATATTTT. This codes for CASSRDRDLAGNTIYF.

This chain links TRBV4-2 with TRBJ2-6; no reliable D call. V was shortened by 1 base and J by 4 bases, with 17 bases between the two germline ends. Germline assignment: CDR1 LGHNA and CDR2 YNFKEQ. There are 18 residues in the CDR3. CDR3 in DNA: TGTGCCAGCAGCCAAGGCCGTGGGCAGACCCTCGGGGCCAACGTCCTGACTTTC. This translates into CASSQGRGQTLGANVLTF.

The rearrangement links TRBV14 to TRBJ1-1; no clear D gene. Germline CDR1 and CDR2: SGHDN and FVKESK. Trimming stripped 2 bases from V and 7 bases from J, with 5 bases between. The CDR3 consists of 11 residues. The CDR3 sequence is CASSQYGEAFF. The CDR3 DNA reads TGTGCCAGCAGCCAATACGGTGAAGCTTTCTTT. Based on the CDR3 plus reference TRBV14 and TRBJ1-1, the full variable domain is EAGVTQFPSHSVIEKGQTVTLRCDPISGHDNLYWYRRVMGKEIKFLLHFVKESKQDESGMPNNRFLAERTGGTYSTLKVQPAELEDSGVYFCASSQYGEAFFGQGTRLTVV.

The CDR3 nucleotides read TGTGCCAGCAGTTTTACGGGGGAGCGGTTTGCGAATGAGCAGTTCTTC. As protein: CASSFTGERFANEQFF. The J gene is TRBJ2-1, the V gene TRBV27, with D maybe TRBD2 (6 bases). Trimming cost V 3 bases and J 7 bases, with 19 bases left between them. This CDR3 comprises 16 residues. CDR1 MNHEY and CDR2 SMNVEV come from the germline V gene (reference sequence).

V and J are TRBV27 and TRBJ1-2; D is possibly TRBD1 (5 bases). The V end was cut by 3 bases, the J end by 5 bases, with 13 bases between. The CDR3 totals 14 residues. Germline CDR1 and CDR2: MNHEY and SMNVEV (reference sequence). The CDR3, as DNA: TGTGCCAGCAGTTTGCAAGGGGCAGCTTATGGCTACACCTTC. Protein sequence: CASSLQGAAYGYTF.

The chain couples TRBV12-3 or TRBV12-4 to TRBJ1-5; D possibly corresponds to TRBD1 (5 bases). The CDR3 contains 13 residues. V was clipped by 1 base and J by 5 bases, with 6 bases between them. CDR3 in amino acids: CASSLGDYQPQHF. The CDR3 region has the DNA TGTGCCAGCAGTTTAGGGGACTATCAGCCCCAGCATTTT.

The chain carries TRBV4-2 and TRBJ2-7, with D maybe TRBD1 (6 bases). The CDR3 spans 13 residues. Trimming removed 4 bases from V and 0 bases from J, with 7 bases in between. Germline V lookup: CDR1 LGHNA, CDR2 YNFKEQ. CDR3 region: CASSRDNSYEQYF. The CDR3 DNA sequence: TGTGCCAGCAGCCGGGACAACTCCTACGAGCAGTACTTC.

V is TRBV19 and J is TRBJ1-2; TRBD1 might be the D (6 bases). V gave up 6 bases and J gave up 10 bases, with 21 bases separating them. The CDR3 contains 14 residues. CDR1 and CDR2 from the germline V gene are LNHDA and SQIVND (reference sequence). Here the CDR3 DNA reads TGTGCCAGTAGCGCAGAACTACAGGGAACCGCCTACACCTTC. As protein: CASSAELQGTAYTF. The whole variable domain, filled in from reference TRBV19 and TRBJ1-2, reads DGGITQSPKYLFRKEGQNVTLSCEQNLNHDAMYWYRQDPGQGLRLIYYSQIVNDFQKGDIAEGYSVSREKKESFPLTVTSAQKNPTAFYLCASSAELQGTAYTFGSGTRLTVV.

V and J are TRBV6-5 and TRBJ1-1; D uncertain. CDR3 length: 16 residues. V lost 4 bases and J lost 5, with 20 bases in between. Germline values: CDR1 MNHEY, CDR2 SVGAGI. CDR3 in amino acids: CASSSVAPSAGTEAFF. The DNA for the CDR3 is TGTGCCAGCAGTTCAGTTGCCCCGTCCGCGGGGACTGAAGCTTTCTTT.

This clone was observed once. One junction end disagrees with the germline gene, perhaps due to a read error. The chain combines TRBV7-7 with TRBJ2-1; 13 nucleotides line up with TRBD2. This CDR3 has 16 residues. Germline CDR1 SSHAT, CDR2 FNYEAQ (reference sequence). CDR3 loop: CASSLLGTSGVNEQFF. CDR3 bases: TGTGCTAGCAGCTTATTGGGGACTAGCGGGGTCAATGAGCAGTTCTTC.

The rearrangement uses TRBV11-2 and TRBJ2-5; 8 bases match TRBD2. Trimming removed 5 bases from V and 4 bases from J; junction bases left unmatched: 18. Germline V CDR1 and CDR2: SGHAT, FQNNGV. This CDR3 has 18 residues. The CDR3 is CASSIGGWGLVATETQYF. The CDR3 DNA reads as TGTGCCAGCAGCATCGGGGGGTGGGGACTAGTGGCGACAGAGACCCAGTACTTC.

A note on this clone: Other DNA variants within this sample encode the same CDR3. The gene calls are TRBV18 and TRBJ1-5; TRBD1 agrees at 7 bases. The germline CDR1 and CDR2 sequences are KGHSH and LQKENI. The CDR3 runs 15 residues. Trimming took 5 bases from V and 0 from J; bases not matched to a gene: 4. The chain's CDR3 is CASSLGQLSNQPQHF. The CDR3 DNA follows: TGTGCCAGCTCATTGGGACAGCTTAGCAATCAGCCCCAGCATTTT.

The genes are TRBV6-5 and TRBJ2-2; 9 bases line up with TRBD2. CDR1 and CDR2 (germline): MNHEY, SVGAGI. The V gene end was trimmed by 8 bases and the J gene end by 6 bases; junction bases not matched to a gene: 10. The CDR3 has 15 residues. The chain's CDR3 is CASGSSGGPPGELFF. The CDR3 DNA follows: TGTGCCAGCGGTAGTAGCGGGGGACCCCCCGGGGAGCTGTTTTTT.

The CDR3 DNA follows: TGTGCCAGCAGCTATGGACAGGGCTTAGCCAAAAACATTCAGTACTTC. Amino acid sequence: CASSYGQGLAKNIQYF. The V call is TRBV5-8, the J call TRBJ2-4; 8 nucleotides line up with TRBD1. There are 16 residues in the CDR3. Germline V gene sequence: CDR1 SGHTS, CDR2 YDEGEE. The ends lost 3 bases at V and 0 bases at J; junction bases unmatched: 5.

The gene calls are TRBV6-5 and TRBJ2-7; D perhaps matches TRBD2 (5 bases). From germline, CDR1 is MNHEY and CDR2 SVGAGI. V was shortened by 8 bases and J by 3 bases, with 11 bases between the two germline ends. The CDR3 contains 12 residues. The CDR3 DNA reads TGTGCCAGCTTGGACTCTTTCTACGAGCAGTACTTC. Amino acids: CASLDSFYEQYF.

The V gene is TRBV19, the J gene TRBJ1-2; D is ambiguous. The CDR3 runs 13 residues. Germline V lookup: CDR1 LNHDA, CDR2 SQIVND (reference sequence). The V and J ends lost 2 bases and 7 bases respectively, with 11 bases between them. The CDR3 sequence is CASSIRGVRGYTF. Here the CDR3 DNA reads TGTGCCAGTAGTATACGAGGTGTTCGTGGCTACACCTTC.

The V call is TRBV6-2 or TRBV6-3, the J call TRBJ2-7; D possibly corresponds to TRBD1 (6 bases). The CDR3 has 14 amino acids. Germline-derived CDR1 and CDR2 are MNHEY and SVGEGT. Trimming left V 2 bases short and J 1 base short, with 9 bases between. The CDR3 here is CASSYSRGSYEQYF. In nucleotides, the CDR3 is TGTGCCAGCAGTTACAGTAGGGGGTCCTACGAGCAGTACTTC.

A remark on this clone: The junction departs from germline at one end; a sequencing error may be responsible. The chain employs TRBV10-1 and TRBJ2-7, with 8 bases matching TRBD1. CDR1 and CDR2 (germline): WNHNN, SYGVQD (reference sequence). The CDR3 length is 14 residues. CDR3 nucleotide sequence: TGCGCCAGCACCTTAGGACAGGGTGTCTACGGGCAGTACTTC. Translated: CASTLGQGVYGQYF.

V is TRBV28 and J is TRBJ1-5, with D unclear. There are 14 residues in the CDR3. The ends were cut back, 2 bases at V and 0 bases at J, with 5 bases in the middle. The V gene's germline CDR1 is MDHEN and CDR2 SYDVKM. The DNA for the CDR3 is TGTGCCAGCAGTTTACAGGTTAGCAATCAGCCCCAGCATTTT. It is translated as CASSLQVSNQPQHF.

A single count supports this clone. The CDR3 protein is CASKGQGDGYGYTF. CDR3 coding DNA: TGTGCCAGTAAGGGACAGGGCGATGGCTATGGCTACACCTTC. The chain combines TRBV19 with TRBJ1-2; TRBD1 aligns across 9 bases. CDR3 length equals 14 residues. CDR1 and CDR2 from the germline V gene are LNHDA and SQIVND (reference sequence). V lost 7 bases to trimming and J lost 4 bases; unmatched junction nucleotides: 7.

This clone has a single count. This chain joins TRBV11-2 and TRBJ2-1, with 8 bases fitting TRBD1. Germline trimming cut 4 bases from V and 8 bases from J; bases unmatched to any gene: 13. Per germline, CDR1 SGHAT and CDR2 FQNNGV. The CDR3 covers 16 residues. The CDR3 region has the DNA TGTGCCAGCAGCTCCTACAGGGGGATGGATGTCCATGAGCAGTTCTTC. Translation gives CASSSYRGMDVHEQFF.

V gene TRBV12-3 or TRBV12-4 combines with J gene TRBJ2-7; D is unresolved. The CDR3 is 13 amino acids. V was pared by 7 bases and J by 4 bases, with 14 bases between. CDR3 nucleotides: TGTGCCAGCACCTTCACTGGTAAATACGAGCAGTACTTC. Its protein is CASTFTGKYEQYF.